The sequence of this T cell receptor (beta chain) was determined in a study of blood T cell repertoires in COVID-19. V was shortened by 3 bases and J by 0 bases, with 5 bases between the two germline ends. The CDR3 has 14 amino acids. The germline V gene encodes CDR1 MNHEY and CDR2 SVGAGI. This clone was found once. The data were produced by immunoSEQ multiplex PCR, yet TCRdb's version contains in-frame clones alone and is incomplete. The sample consists of under 350,000 clones, 80% to 95% of them appearing once. The TCR was taken from a woman in her twenties or thirties with COVID-19, enrolled during active disease. Sequenced material: peripheral blood. J is TRBJ2-2 and V is TRBV6-5, with unresolved D. The CDR3 DNA reads as TGTGCCAGCAGTTATAGCCCGAACACCGGGGAGCTGTTTTTT. Amino acids: CASSYSPNTGELFF.